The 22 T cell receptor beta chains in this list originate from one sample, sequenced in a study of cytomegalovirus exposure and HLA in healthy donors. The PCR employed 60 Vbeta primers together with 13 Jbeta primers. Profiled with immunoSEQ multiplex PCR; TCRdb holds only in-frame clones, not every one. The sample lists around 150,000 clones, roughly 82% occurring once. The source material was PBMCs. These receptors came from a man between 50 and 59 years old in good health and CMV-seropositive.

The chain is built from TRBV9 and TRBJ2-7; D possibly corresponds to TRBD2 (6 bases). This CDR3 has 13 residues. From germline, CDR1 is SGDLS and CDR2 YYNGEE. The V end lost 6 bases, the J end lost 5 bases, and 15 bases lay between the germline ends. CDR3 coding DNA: TGTGCCAGCACCCGGGACTTATGGGACGAGCAGTACTTC. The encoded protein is CASTRDLWDEQYF.

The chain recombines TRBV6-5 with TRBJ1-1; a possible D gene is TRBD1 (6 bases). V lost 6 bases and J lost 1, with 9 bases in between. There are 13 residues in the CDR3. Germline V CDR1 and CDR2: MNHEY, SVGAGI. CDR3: CASSLQGNTEAFF. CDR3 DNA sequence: TGTGCCAGCAGCCTACAGGGGAACACTGAAGCTTTCTTT.

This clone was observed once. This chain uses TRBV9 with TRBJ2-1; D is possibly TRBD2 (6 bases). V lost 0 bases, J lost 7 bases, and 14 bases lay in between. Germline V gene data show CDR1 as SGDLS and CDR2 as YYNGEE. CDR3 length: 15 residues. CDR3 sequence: CASSVAPGVRNEQFF. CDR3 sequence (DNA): TGTGCCAGCAGCGTAGCACCGGGGGTAAGGAATGAGCAGTTCTTC.

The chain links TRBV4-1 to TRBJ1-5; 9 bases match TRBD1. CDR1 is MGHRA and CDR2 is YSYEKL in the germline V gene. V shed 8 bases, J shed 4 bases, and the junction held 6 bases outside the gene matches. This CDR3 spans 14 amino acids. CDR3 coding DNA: TGCGCCAGCGGACAGGGGATTTCAAATCAGCCCCAGCATTTT. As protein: CASGQGISNQPQHF.

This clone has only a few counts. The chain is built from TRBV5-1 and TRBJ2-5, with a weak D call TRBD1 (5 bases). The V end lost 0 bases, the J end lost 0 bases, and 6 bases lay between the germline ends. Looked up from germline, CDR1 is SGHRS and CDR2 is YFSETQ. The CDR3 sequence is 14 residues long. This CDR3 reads CASSLAGNQETQYF. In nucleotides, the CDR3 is TGCGCCAGCAGCTTGGCAGGGAACCAAGAGACCCAGTACTTC.

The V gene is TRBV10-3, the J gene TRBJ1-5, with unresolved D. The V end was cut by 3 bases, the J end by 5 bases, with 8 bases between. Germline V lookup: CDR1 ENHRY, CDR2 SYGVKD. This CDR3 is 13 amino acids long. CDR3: CAISEIEDQPQHF. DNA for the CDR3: TGTGCCATCAGTGAAATTGAGGATCAGCCCCAGCATTTT.

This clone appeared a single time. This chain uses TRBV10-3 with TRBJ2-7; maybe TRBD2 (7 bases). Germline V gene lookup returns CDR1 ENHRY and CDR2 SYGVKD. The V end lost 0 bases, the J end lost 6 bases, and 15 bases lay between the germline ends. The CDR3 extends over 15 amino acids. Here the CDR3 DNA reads TGTGCCATCAGTGAGTCGGGGGGGGCAGGGCGCGAGCAGTACTTC. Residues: CAISESGGAGREQYF.

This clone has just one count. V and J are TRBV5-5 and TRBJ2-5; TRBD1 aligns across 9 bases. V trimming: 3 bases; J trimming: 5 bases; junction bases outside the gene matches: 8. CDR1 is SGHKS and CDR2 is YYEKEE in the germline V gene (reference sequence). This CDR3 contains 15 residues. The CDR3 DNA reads TGTGCCAGCAGCTCGGTGGGACAGGGTACGGAGACCCAGTACTTC. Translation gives CASSSVGQGTETQYF.

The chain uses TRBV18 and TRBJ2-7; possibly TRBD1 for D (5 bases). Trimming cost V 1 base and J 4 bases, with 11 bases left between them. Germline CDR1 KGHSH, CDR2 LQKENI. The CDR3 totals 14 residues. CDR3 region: CASSPQPRAYEQYF. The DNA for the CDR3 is TGTGCCAGCTCACCACAACCCAGGGCGTACGAGCAGTACTTC.

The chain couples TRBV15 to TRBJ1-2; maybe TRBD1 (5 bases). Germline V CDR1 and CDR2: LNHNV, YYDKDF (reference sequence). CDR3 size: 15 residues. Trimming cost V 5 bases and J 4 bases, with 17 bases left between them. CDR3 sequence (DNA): TGTGCCACCAGCCCGCCTCTCAGGGCTTTCTATGGCTACACCTTC. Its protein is CATSPPLRAFYGYTF.

The CDR3 DNA reads TGTGCCAGCAGTTTACCGGGTGGCCACACTGAAGCTTTCTTT. This codes for CASSLPGGHTEAFF. The chain is built from TRBV27 and TRBJ1-1, with D unresolved. Trimming removed 2 bases at V and 3 bases at J, with 10 bases between. CDR1 and CDR2 from the germline V gene are MNHEY and SMNVEV (reference sequence). The CDR3 has 14 residues.

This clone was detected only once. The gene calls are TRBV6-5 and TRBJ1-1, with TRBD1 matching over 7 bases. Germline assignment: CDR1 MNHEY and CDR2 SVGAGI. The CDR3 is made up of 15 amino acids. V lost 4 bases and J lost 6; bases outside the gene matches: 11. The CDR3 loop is CASSSQTGWSAEAFF. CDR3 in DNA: TGTGCCAGCAGTTCTCAGACAGGGTGGTCGGCTGAAGCTTTCTTT.

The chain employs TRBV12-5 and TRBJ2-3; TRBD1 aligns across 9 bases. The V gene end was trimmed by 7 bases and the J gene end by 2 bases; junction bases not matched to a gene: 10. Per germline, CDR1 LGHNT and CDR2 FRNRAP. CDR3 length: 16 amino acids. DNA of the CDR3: TGTGCTAGTGCCATGGACAGGGGATGGGTCACAGATACGCAGTATTTT. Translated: CASAMDRGWVTDTQYF.

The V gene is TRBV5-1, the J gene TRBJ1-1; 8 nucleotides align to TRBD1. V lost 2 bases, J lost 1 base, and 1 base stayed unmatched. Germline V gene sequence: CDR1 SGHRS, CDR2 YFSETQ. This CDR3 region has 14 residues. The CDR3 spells CASSFGTGNTEAFF. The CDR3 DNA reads TGCGCCAGCAGCTTCGGGACAGGGAACACTGAAGCTTTCTTT.

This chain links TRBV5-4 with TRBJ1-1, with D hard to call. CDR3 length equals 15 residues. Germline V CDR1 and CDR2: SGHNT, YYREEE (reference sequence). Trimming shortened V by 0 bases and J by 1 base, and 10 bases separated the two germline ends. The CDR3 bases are TGTGCCAGCAGCTTGGTTGGGAGTCGGAACACTGAAGCTTTCTTT. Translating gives CASSLVGSRNTEAFF.

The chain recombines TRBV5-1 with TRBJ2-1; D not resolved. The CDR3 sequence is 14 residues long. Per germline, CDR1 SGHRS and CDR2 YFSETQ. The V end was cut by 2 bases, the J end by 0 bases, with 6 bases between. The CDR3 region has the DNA TGCGCCAGCAGCTTACTCGTCTCCTACAATGAGCAGTTCTTC. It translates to CASSLLVSYNEQFF.

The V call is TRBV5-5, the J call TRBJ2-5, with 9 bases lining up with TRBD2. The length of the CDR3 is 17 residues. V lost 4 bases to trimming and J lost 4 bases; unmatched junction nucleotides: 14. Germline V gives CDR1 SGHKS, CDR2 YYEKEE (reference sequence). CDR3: CASSPGSSGTSLETQYF. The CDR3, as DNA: TGTGCCAGCAGCCCCGGGTCTAGCGGGACGTCGTTAGAGACCCAGTACTTC.

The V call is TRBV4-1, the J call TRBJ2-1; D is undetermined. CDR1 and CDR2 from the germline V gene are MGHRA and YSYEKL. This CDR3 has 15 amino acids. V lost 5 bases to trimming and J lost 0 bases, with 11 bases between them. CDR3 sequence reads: CASSVGPSSYNEQFF. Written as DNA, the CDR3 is TGCGCCAGCAGCGTAGGCCCTAGCTCCTACAATGAGCAGTTCTTC.

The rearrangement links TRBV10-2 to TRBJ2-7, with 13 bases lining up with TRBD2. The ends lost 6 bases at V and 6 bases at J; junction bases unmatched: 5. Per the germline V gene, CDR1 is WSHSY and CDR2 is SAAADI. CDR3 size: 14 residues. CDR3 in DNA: TGCGCCAGCAGATCGGGACTAGCGGGACTCGAGCAGTACGTC. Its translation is CASRSGLAGLEQYV.

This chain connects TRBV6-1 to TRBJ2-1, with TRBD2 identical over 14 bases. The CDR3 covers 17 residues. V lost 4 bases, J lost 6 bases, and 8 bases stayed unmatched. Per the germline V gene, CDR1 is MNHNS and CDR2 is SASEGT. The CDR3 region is CASSGGTSGRMGNEQFF. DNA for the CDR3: TGTGCCAGCAGTGGGGGGACTAGCGGGAGAATGGGCAATGAGCAGTTCTTC.

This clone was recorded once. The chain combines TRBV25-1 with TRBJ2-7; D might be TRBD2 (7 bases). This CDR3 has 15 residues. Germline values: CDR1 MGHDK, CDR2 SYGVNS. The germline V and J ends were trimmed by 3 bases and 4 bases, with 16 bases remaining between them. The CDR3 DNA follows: TGTGCCAGCAGTGATTCCCTAGGGGGGGAATACGAGCAGTACTTC. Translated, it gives CASSDSLGGEYEQYF.

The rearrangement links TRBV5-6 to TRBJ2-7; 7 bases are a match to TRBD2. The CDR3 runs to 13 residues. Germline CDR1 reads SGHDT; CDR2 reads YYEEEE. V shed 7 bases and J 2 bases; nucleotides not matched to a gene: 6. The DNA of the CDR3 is TGTGCCAGCGCCCCTAGCGGAACCTACGAGCAGTACGTC. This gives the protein CASAPSGTYEQYV.